Sequencing of this T cell receptor (beta chain) was carried out in a study of PD-1 blockade in classical Hodgkin lymphoma. The table came from immunoSEQ multiplex PCR; TCRdb's copy has only in-frame clones and leaves some out. In the table there are about 5,500 clones, 85% to 90% of which are singletons. Time point specified: newly diagnosed, previously untreated cHL patient sample. Through magnetic negative selection, CD8+ T cells were separated from PBMCs that had been thawed. With 6 bases removed from V and 4 bases from J, the gap between germline ends came to 15 bases. The germline V gene has CDR1 MGHDK and CDR2 SYGVNS. The CDR3 runs 15 residues.

The genes are TRBV25-1 and TRBJ2-2; D is uncertain. Sequencing input: CD8+ T cells from blood. The sequence was obtained from a human donor with classical Hodgkin lymphoma. CDR3 residues: CASSLMKGGTGELFF. The CDR3 nucleotides read TGTGCCAGCAGCTTGATGAAGGGTGGCACCGGGGAGCTGTTTTTT. The full variable domain, its missing parts supplied by reference TRBV25-1 and TRBJ2-2, is EADIYQTPRYLVIGTGKKITLECSQTMGHDKMYWYQQDPGMELHLIHYSYGVNSTEKGDLSSESTVSRIRTEHFPLTLESARPSHTSQYLCASSLMKGGTGELFFGEGSRLTVL.